A single sample gave rise to the 15 T cell receptor beta chains below, sequenced in a study of cytomegalovirus exposure and HLA in healthy donors. 60 Vbeta and 13 Jbeta primers were used in PCR. Libraries were prepared by immunoSEQ multiplex PCR; TCRdb keeps only in-frame clonotypes and omits some of them. The data contain 150,000 to 200,000 clones, roughly 90% of them singletons. The source material was PBMCs. These receptors all come from a woman between 18 and 29 years old in good health and CMV-seronegative.

The rearrangement uses TRBV19 and TRBJ2-3; 9 bases match TRBD2. The V gene end was trimmed by 2 bases and the J gene end by 4 bases; junction bases not matched to a gene: 4. Germline V lookup: CDR1 LNHDA, CDR2 SQIVND (reference sequence). This CDR3 is built from 15 residues. The CDR3 nucleotides read TGTGCCAGTAGTATAATGAGCGGGGGGCCAGATACGCAGTATTTT. This sequence encodes CASSIMSGGPDTQYF.

The V gene is TRBV7-8, the J gene TRBJ2-3; 7 positions match TRBD2. Looked up from germline, CDR1 is SGHVS and CDR2 is FQNEAQ. V gave up 0 bases and J gave up 1 base; unmatched junction bases: 7. CDR3 length: 17 residues. CDR3: CASSLARSSGGTDTQYF. DNA for the CDR3: TGTGCCAGCAGCTTAGCGAGGTCTAGCGGTGGCACAGATACGCAGTATTTT.

V and J are TRBV7-6 and TRBJ2-1, with TRBD2 matching over 9 bases. The V segment lost 2 bases and the J segment 7 bases; nucleotides outside the gene matches: 9. The CDR3 is 16 residues long. Germline CDR1 and CDR2: SGHVS and FNYEAQ. The chain's CDR3 is CASSLWGGGAGNEQFF. In DNA, the CDR3 is TGTGCCAGCAGCTTATGGGGCGGGGGGGCAGGTAATGAGCAGTTCTTC. The full variable domain, in which reference TRBV7-6 and TRBJ2-1 provide the parts outside the CDR3, is GAGVSQSPRYKVTKRGQDVALRCDPISGHVSLYWYRQALGQGPEFLTYFNYEAQQDKSGLPNDRFSAERPEGSISTLTIQRTEQRDSAMYRCASSLWGGGAGNEQFFGPGTRLTVL.

A single count supports this clone. The V call is TRBV6-4, the J call TRBJ1-2; 10 bases are shared with TRBD1. The CDR3 consists of 14 residues. Unmatched junction bases numbered 8, after V lost 6 bases and J lost 7 bases. Germline V gene lookup returns CDR1 MRHNA and CDR2 SNTAGT. CDR3 nucleotides: TGTGCCAGCAGAGACGCCTGGACAGGGGGTGGCTACACCTTC. Translation gives CASRDAWTGGGYTF.

The chain joins TRBV7-9 to TRBJ2-7; weak D call: TRBD1 (5 bases). Germline V gene data show CDR1 as SEHNR and CDR2 as FQNEAQ (reference sequence). Trimming shortened V by 5 bases and J by 3 bases, and 14 bases separated the two germline ends. This CDR3 region has 14 residues. The CDR3 coding sequence is TGTGCCAGCAGCCATACCCCAGGGTACTACGAGCAGTACTTC. Protein: CASSHTPGYYEQYF.

The chain has TRBV4-3 and TRBJ1-5; no definite D call. Germline assignment: CDR1 LGHNA and CDR2 YSLEER. The CDR3 is 14 residues long. V lost 4 bases and J lost 4, with 11 bases in between. The CDR3 bases are TGCGCCAGCAGCCGTTACGGTTTGAATCAGCCCCAGCATTTT. Protein: CASSRYGLNQPQHF.

This clone was found a few times. V usage is TRBV28 and J usage is TRBJ1-4, with 10 bases that match TRBD1. Germline CDR1 and CDR2: MDHEN and SYDVKM. The V gene end was trimmed by 6 bases and the J gene end by 0 bases; junction bases not matched to a gene: 7. CDR3 length: 17 residues. The CDR3 region has the DNA TGTGCCAGCAGGCGACAGGGGGCCCGTGCAACTAATGAAAAACTGTTTTTT. Translating gives CASRRQGARATNEKLFF.

This clone has a handful of counts. The J gene is TRBJ2-2, the V gene TRBV6-1, with D possibly being TRBD1 (6 bases). Germline V gene lookup returns CDR1 MNHNS and CDR2 SASEGT. This CDR3 has 15 amino acids. The V gene lost 6 bases and the J gene lost 2 bases, with 13 bases spanning the gap. Here the CDR3 reads CASRAGTINTGELFF. Here the CDR3 DNA reads TGTGCCAGCAGAGCTGGGACAATCAACACCGGGGAGCTGTTTTTT.

V is TRBV28 and J is TRBJ1-1; D is undetermined. CDR1 is MDHEN and CDR2 is SYDVKM in the germline V gene. CDR3 length: 12 residues. Trimming pared 3 bases from V and 6 bases from J, leaving 8 bases between. This CDR3 reads CASSLAESEAFF. CDR3 DNA sequence: TGTGCCAGCAGTTTGGCGGAGTCTGAAGCTTTCTTT. Variable domain in full (rest from reference TRBV28 and TRBJ1-1): DVKVTQSSRYLVKRTGEKVFLECVQDMDHENMFWYRQDPGLGLRLIYFSYDVKMKEKGDIPEGYSVSREKKERFSLILESASTNQTSMYLCASSLAESEAFFGQGTRLTVV.

Notes on this clone: This specimen includes other DNA sequences encoding the same CDR3. This sequence joins TRBV28 and TRBJ2-7, with unresolved D. The germline V gene encodes CDR1 MDHEN and CDR2 SYDVKM. Trimming took off 3 bases at V and 4 bases at J, with 4 bases between the two ends. The CDR3 has 11 amino acids. CDR3 in amino acids: CASSFSYEQYF. CDR3 bases: TGTGCCAGCAGTTTTAGTTACGAGCAGTACTTC.

Here the CDR3 reads CASLTWGGDYGYTF. CDR3 DNA: TGTGCCAGTCTGACTTGGGGGGGCGACTATGGCTACACCTTC. V is TRBV19 and J is TRBJ1-2, with a tentative D call TRBD1 (6 bases). V lost 8 bases to trimming and J lost 3 bases, with 16 bases between them. The CDR3 is 14 amino acids. CDR1 is LNHDA, CDR2 SQIVND, per germline (reference sequence).

This chain uses TRBV5-6 with TRBJ1-4; TRBD1 aligns across 7 bases. Germline values: CDR1 SGHDT, CDR2 YYEEEE. Trimming took 2 bases from V and 0 from J; bases not matched to a gene: 13. The CDR3 spans 19 residues. CDR3 residues: CASSFFSGGIDATNEKLFF. The CDR3 coding sequence is TGTGCCAGCAGCTTTTTTTCAGGGGGGATTGATGCAACTAATGAAAAACTGTTTTTT.

V gene TRBV28 combines with J gene TRBJ2-3, with D perhaps TRBD2 (5 bases). Looked up from germline, CDR1 is MDHEN and CDR2 is SYDVKM. The CDR3 loop spans 14 amino acids. Trimming removed 4 bases at V and 5 bases at J, with 13 bases between. For the CDR3, the DNA is TGTGCCAGCAGTTCCCCCCTCAGCGGAGATACGCAGTATTTT. It codes for CASSSPLSGDTQYF.

This chain links TRBV2 with TRBJ2-1; tentative D call: TRBD2 (6 bases). This CDR3 is built from 14 residues. The ends were cut back, 6 bases at V and 4 bases at J, with 13 bases in the middle. CDR1 is SNHLY and CDR2 is FYNNEI in the germline V gene. In DNA form, the CDR3 reads TGTGCCAGCAGGGGGGGTTATCAGTACAATGAGCAGTTCTTC. Amino acids: CASRGGYQYNEQFF.

J is TRBJ1-6 and V is TRBV11-2; maybe TRBD1 (5 bases). Germline assignment: CDR1 SGHAT and CDR2 FQNNGV. The CDR3 has 13 amino acids. Trimming shortened V by 5 bases and J by 10 bases, and 12 bases separated the two germline ends. CDR3 loop: CASSPPGISPLHF. The CDR3 nucleotides read TGTGCCAGCAGCCCTCCAGGGATATCACCCCTCCACTTT.